This TCR beta chain is drawn from a study of identical twins. Each CDR3 protein is one row after TCRdb ran MiXCR on the 5' RACE reads. The sample has approximately 500,000 distinct CDR3 sequences; roughly a quarter are singletons. The CDR3 is 12 residues long. V lost 5 bases and J lost 4, with 6 bases in between. Germline V gene data show CDR1 as SGHVS and CDR2 as FQNEAQ. These sequences were also reported in another study, on T cells expressing NK-cell markers. That work states: The study drew TCR beta repertoires from sorted CD3+CD56+NKG2C+, CD3+CD56+NKG2C- and CD3+CD56-NKG2C+ T cells. Sequencing covered eight donors, seven HCMV-seropositive and one seronegative.

Sequencing was done on a sample of CD4+ T cells sorted from blood. The chain has TRBV7-8 and TRBJ2-1; D is uncertain. This TCR came from a woman between 18 and 29 years old in good health. CDR3 protein: CASSPKYNEQFF. As DNA, the CDR3 is TGTGCCAGCAGCCCGAAATACAATGAGCAGTTCTTC.